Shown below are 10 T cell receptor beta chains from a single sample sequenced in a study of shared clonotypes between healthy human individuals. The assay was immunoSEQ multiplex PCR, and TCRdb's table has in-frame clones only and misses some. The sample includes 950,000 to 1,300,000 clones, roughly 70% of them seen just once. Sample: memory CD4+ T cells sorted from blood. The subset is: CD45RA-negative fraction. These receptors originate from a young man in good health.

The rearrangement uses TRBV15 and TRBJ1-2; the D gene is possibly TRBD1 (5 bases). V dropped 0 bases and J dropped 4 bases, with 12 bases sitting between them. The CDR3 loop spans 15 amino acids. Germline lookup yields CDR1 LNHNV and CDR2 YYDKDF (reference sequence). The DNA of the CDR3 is TGTGCCACCAGCAGAGATCTATCAGGGTCCTATGGCTACACCTTC. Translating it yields CATSRDLSGSYGYTF.

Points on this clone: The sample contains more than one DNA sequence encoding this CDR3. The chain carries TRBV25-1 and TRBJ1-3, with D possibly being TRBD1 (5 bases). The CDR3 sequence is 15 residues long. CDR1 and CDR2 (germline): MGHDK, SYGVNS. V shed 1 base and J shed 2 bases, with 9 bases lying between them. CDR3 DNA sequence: TGTGCCAGCAGTGAATTTGCGGGGGCTGGAAACACCATATATTTT. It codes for CASSEFAGAGNTIYF.

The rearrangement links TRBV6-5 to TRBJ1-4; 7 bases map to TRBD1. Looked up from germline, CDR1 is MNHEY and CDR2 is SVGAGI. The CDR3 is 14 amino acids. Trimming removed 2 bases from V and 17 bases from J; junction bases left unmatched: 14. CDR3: CASSYTSQGFPFFF. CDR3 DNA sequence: TGTGCCAGCAGTTACACTTCACAGGGGTTTCCCTTTTTTTTT.

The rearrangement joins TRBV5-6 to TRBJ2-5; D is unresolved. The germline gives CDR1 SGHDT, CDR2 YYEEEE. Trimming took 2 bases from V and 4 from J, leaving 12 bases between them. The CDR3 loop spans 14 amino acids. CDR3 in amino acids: CASSFLSSAETQYF. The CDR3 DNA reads TGTGCCAGCAGCTTTCTAAGCTCCGCAGAGACCCAGTACTTC.

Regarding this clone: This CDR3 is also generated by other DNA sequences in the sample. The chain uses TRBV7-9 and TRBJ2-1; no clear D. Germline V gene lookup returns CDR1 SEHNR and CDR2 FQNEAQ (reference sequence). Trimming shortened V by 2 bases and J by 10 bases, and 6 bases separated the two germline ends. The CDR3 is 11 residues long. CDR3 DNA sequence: TGTGCCAGCAGCTTAAGTAACGAGCAGTTCTTC. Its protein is CASSLSNEQFF.

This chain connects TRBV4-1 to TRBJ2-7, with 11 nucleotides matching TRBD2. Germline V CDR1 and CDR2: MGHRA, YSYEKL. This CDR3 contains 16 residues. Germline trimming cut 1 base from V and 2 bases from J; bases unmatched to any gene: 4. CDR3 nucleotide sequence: TGCGCCAGCAGCCAAGCTGTGACTAGCGGGACCTACGAGCAGTACTTC. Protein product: CASSQAVTSGTYEQYF.

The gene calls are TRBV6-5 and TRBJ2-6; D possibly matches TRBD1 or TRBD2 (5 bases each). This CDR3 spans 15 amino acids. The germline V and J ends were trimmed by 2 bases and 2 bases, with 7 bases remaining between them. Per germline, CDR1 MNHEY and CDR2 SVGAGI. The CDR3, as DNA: TGTGCCAGCAGTTACGAGGGGACTGGGGCCAACGTCCTGACTTTC. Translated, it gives CASSYEGTGANVLTF.

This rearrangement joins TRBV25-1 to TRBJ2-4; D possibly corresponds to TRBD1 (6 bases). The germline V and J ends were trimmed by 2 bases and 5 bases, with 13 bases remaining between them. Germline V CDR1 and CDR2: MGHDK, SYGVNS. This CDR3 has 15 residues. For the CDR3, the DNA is TGTGCCAGCAGTGAAGCAACAGGGTTCGAAAACATTCAGTACTTC. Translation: CASSEATGFENIQYF.

CDR3 nucleotides: TGTGCCAGCAGCGTAGGGCCAGCGGGATCCTACAATGAGCAGTTCTTC. Protein sequence: CASSVGPAGSYNEQFF. This chain links TRBV9 with TRBJ2-1, with 7 positions matching TRBD2. The V segment lost 0 bases and the J segment 1 base; nucleotides outside the gene matches: 4. In germline, CDR1 is SGDLS, CDR2 YYNGEE. This CDR3 region has 16 residues.

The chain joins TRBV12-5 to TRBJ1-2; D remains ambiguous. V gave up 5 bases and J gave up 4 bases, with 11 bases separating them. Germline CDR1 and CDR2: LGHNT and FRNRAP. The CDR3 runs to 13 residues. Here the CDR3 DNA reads TGTGCTAGTGGTAATCAGAGTATCTATGGCTACACCTTC. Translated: CASGNQSIYGYTF.